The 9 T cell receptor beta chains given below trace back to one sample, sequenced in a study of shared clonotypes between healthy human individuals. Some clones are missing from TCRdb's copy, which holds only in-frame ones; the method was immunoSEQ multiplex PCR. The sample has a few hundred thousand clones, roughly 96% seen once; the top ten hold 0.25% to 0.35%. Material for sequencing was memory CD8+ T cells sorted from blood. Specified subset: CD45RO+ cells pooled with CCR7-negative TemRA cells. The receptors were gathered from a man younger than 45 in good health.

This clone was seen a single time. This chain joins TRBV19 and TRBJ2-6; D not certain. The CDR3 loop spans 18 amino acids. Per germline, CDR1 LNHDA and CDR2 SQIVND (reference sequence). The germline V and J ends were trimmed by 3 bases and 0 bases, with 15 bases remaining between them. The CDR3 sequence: CASSIAHQFRSGANVLTF. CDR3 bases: TGTGCCAGTAGTATCGCCCACCAATTCCGCTCTGGGGCCAACGTCCTGACTTTC. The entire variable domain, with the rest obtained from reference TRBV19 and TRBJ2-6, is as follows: DGGITQSPKYLFRKEGQNVTLSCEQNLNHDAMYWYRQDPGQGLRLIYYSQIVNDFQKGDIAEGYSVSREKKESFPLTVTSAQKNPTAFYLCASSIAHQFRSGANVLTFGAGSRLTVL.

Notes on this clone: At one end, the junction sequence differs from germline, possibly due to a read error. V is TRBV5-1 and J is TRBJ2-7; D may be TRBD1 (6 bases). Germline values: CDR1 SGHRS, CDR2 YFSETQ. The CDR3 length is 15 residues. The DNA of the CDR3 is TGCGCCAGCAGCAGTGGACAGCGAATTTCCTCCGAGCAGTACTTC. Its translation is CASSSGQRISSEQYF.

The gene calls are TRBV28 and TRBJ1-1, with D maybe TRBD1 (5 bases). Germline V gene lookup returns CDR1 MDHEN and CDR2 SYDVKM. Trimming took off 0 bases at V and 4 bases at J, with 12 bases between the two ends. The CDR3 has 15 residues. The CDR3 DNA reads TGTGCCAGCAGTTTATGGGCAGGGAGGAGCACTGAAGCTTTCTTT. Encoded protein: CASSLWAGRSTEAFF.

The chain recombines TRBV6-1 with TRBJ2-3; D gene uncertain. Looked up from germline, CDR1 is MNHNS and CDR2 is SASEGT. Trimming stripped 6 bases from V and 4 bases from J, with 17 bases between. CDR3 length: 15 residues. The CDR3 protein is CASSAYRKSADTQYF. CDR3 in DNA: TGTGCCAGCAGCGCGTATCGGAAGAGTGCAGATACGCAGTATTTT.

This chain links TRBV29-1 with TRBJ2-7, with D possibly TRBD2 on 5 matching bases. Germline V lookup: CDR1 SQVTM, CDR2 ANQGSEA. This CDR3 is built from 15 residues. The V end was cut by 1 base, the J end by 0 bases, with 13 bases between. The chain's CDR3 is CSVEGALGSSYEQYF. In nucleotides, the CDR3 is TGCAGCGTTGAAGGGGCCCTGGGGAGCTCCTACGAGCAGTACTTC.

The DNA of the CDR3 is TGTGCCACCTCAGAGGACAGGGGACCACCGGCGGGGGGCTACACCTTC. Its protein product is CATSEDRGPPAGGYTF. The rearrangement links TRBV15 to TRBJ1-2, with 9 bases aligning to TRBD1. This CDR3 comprises 16 residues. The trim removed 8 bases at V and 8 bases at J, leaving 18 bases unmatched. Per the germline V gene, CDR1 is LNHNV and CDR2 is YYDKDF (reference sequence).

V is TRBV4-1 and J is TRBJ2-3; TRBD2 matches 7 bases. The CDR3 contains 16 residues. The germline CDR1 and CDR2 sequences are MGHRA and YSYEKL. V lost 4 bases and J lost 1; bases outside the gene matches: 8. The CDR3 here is CASSRTSLVRTDTQYF. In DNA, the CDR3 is TGCGCCAGCAGCCGGACTAGTCTAGTTCGCACAGATACGCAGTATTTT.

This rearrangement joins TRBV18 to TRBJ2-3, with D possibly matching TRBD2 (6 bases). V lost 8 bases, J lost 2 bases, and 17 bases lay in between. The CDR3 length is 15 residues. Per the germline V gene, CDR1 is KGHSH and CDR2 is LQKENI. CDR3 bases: TGTGCCAGCGCCAGAACTAGCAGTCCCACAGATACGCAGTATTTT. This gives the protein CASARTSSPTDTQYF.

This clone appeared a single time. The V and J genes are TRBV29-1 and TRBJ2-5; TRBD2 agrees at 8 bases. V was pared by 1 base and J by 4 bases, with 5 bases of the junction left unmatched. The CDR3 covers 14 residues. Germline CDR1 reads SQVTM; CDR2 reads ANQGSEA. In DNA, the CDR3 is TGCAGCGTTGAAGCCCCGGGACTAGGAGAGACCCAGTACTTC. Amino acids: CSVEAPGLGETQYF.